This is a list of T cell receptor beta chains from one sample in a study of cytomegalovirus exposure and HLA in healthy donors. TCRdb keeps only in-frame clones here, not all; method: immunoSEQ multiplex PCR. The sample shows about 300,000 clones, about nine tenths of them seen only once. Sequencing was done on a sample of PBMCs. The receptor source for this set is a man aged 40-50 years in good health and CMV-seropositive. CDR3s include the opening cysteine and the closing phenylalanine or tryptophan. Fields, in order: V gene, clone size, D gene, CDR3 length, J gene, CDR3 protein, CDR3 DNA. The D gene is left open where the match is weak. Rows give clone size only sometimes, using once, few, many, or a class for an expanded clone.

V: TRBV2
size: once
D: TRBD1
length: 17
J: TRBJ1-1
CDR3: CASSTPRQGEMNTEAFF
DNA: TGTGCCAGCAGTACACCCAGACAGGGGGAAATGAACACTGAAGCTTTCTTT

V: TRBV9
size: once
D: TRBD1
length: 15
J: TRBJ1-5
CDR3: CASSTGTEPNQPQHF
DNA: TGTGCCAGCAGCACGGGGACAGAACCCAATCAGCCCCAGCATTTT

V: TRBV19
size: NA
D: NA
length: 14
J: TRBJ2-7
CDR3: CASSPGTSSYEQYF
DNA: TGTGCCAGTAGCCCCGGTACCTCCTCCTACGAGCAGTACTTC

V: TRBV11-1
size: NA
D: NA
length: 14
J: TRBJ1-1
CDR3: CASSLGPENTEAFF
DNA: TGTGCCAGCAGCTTAGGCCCAGAGAACACTGAAGCTTTCTTT

V: TRBV19
size: NA
D: TRBD2
length: 15
J: TRBJ2-1
CDR3: CASNVLAGTYNEQFF
DNA: TGTGCCAGTAATGTCCTAGCGGGAACCTACAATGAGCAGTTCTTC

V: TRBV5-4
size: NA
D: NA
length: 15
J: TRBJ2-7
CDR3: CASSLDGPGTYEQYF
DNA: TGTGCCAGCAGCTTGGATGGGCCCGGGACCTACGAGCAGTACTTC

V: TRBV15
size: NA
D: TRBD1
length: 15
J: TRBJ1-1
CDR3: CATSRPGQQNTEAFF
DNA: TGTGCCACCAGCAGACCGGGACAGCAGAACACTGAAGCTTTCTTT

V: TRBV9
size: NA
D: NA
length: 18
J: TRBJ2-6
CDR3: CASSPRGDLSSGANVLTF
DNA: TGTGCCAGCAGCCCACGGGGTGACCTGAGCTCTGGGGCCAACGTCCTGACTTTC

V: TRBV13
size: NA
D: NA
length: 13
J: TRBJ2-1
CDR3: CASSLVPDGGQFF
DNA: TGTGCCAGCAGCTTAGTACCGGACGGAGGGCAGTTCTTC

V: TRBV9
size: NA
D: TRBD2
length: 13
J: TRBJ2-7
CDR3: CASSVRGDYEQYF
DNA: TGTGCCAGCAGCGTACGGGGGGACTACGAGCAGTACTTC

V: TRBV19
size: NA
D: TRBD2
length: 17
J: TRBJ2-1
CDR3: CASSITSGRTSYNEQFF
DNA: TGTGCCAGTAGTATCACTAGCGGGAGGACTTCCTACAATGAGCAGTTCTTC

V: TRBV30
size: NA
D: TRBD2
length: 15
J: TRBJ2-7
CDR3: CAWRKTSGFSYEQYF
DNA: TGTGCCTGGAGGAAGACTAGCGGATTCTCCTACGAGCAGTACTTC

V: TRBV5-1
size: NA
D: TRBD2
length: 15
J: TRBJ2-3
CDR3: CASSLFAGVTDTQYF
DNA: TGCGCCAGCAGCTTATTTGCGGGAGTTACAGATACGCAGTATTTT

V: TRBV18
size: NA
D: NA
length: 16
J: TRBJ1-5
CDR3: CASSPQGGGNNQPQHF
DNA: TGTGCCAGCTCACCCCAGGGAGGGGGAAACAATCAGCCCCAGCATTTT

V: TRBV18
size: NA
D: NA
length: 14
J: TRBJ2-5
CDR3: CASSPYQGPETQYF
DNA: TGTGCCAGCTCACCATATCAGGGGCCGGAGACCCAGTACTTC

V: TRBV28
size: once
D: TRBD1
length: 16
J: TRBJ1-4
CDR3: CASSPLGPGQGEKLFF
DNA: TGTGCCAGCAGTCCCCTGGGGCCGGGACAGGGTGAAAAACTGTTTTTT

V: TRBV27
size: NA
D: TRBD1
length: 14
J: TRBJ2-7
CDR3: CASSLEGGGYEQYF
DNA: TGTGCCAGCAGTTTGGAAGGGGGCGGCTACGAGCAGTACTTC

V: TRBV29-1
size: NA
D: NA
length: 13
J: TRBJ1-1
CDR3: CSVEGPGNTEAFF
DNA: TGCAGCGTTGAAGGCCCCGGGAACACTGAAGCTTTCTTT

V: TRBV19
size: NA
D: TRBD2
length: 13
J: TRBJ2-1
CDR3: CASSRGSYNEQFF
DNA: TGTGCCAGTAGCCGCGGGAGCTACAATGAGCAGTTCTTC

V: TRBV7-9
size: few
D: TRBD1
length: 14
J: TRBJ1-3
CDR3: CASSQQGSGNTIYF
DNA: TGTGCCAGCAGCCAACAGGGGTCTGGAAACACCATATATTTT

V: TRBV7-9
size: NA
D: NA
length: 14
J: TRBJ1-1
CDR3: CSSSLVEGSTEAFF
DNA: TGTTCCAGCAGCTTAGTAGAGGGCAGCACTGAAGCTTTCTTT

V: TRBV10-2
size: NA
D: TRBD2
length: 17
J: TRBJ2-7
CDR3: CASSEYSLAGSSYEQYF
DNA: TGCGCCAGCAGTGAGTATTCCCTAGCGGGGAGCTCCTACGAGCAGTACTTC

V: TRBV27
size: NA
D: NA
length: 15
J: TRBJ1-6
CDR3: CASSYRSNPVSPLHF
DNA: TGTGCCAGCAGTTATCGGTCTAACCCCGTTTCACCCCTCCACTTT

V: TRBV4-3
size: NA
D: NA
length: 14
J: TRBJ2-7
CDR3: CASSQDGGSYEQYF
DNA: TGCGCCAGCAGCCAAGACGGGGGCTCCTACGAGCAGTACTTC

V: TRBV2
size: NA
D: TRBD2
length: 14
J: TRBJ2-7
CDR3: CATGTSGNPYEQYF
DNA: TGTGCCACGGGGACTAGCGGGAACCCCTACGAGCAGTACTTC

V: TRBV2
size: NA
D: TRBD1
length: 14
J: TRBJ1-1
CDR3: CASRRDRMNTEAFF
DNA: TGTGCCAGCAGGAGGGACAGGATGAACACTGAAGCTTTCTTT

V: TRBV30
size: once
D: TRBD1
length: 13
J: TRBJ2-7
CDR3: CAWGTGSEYEQYF
DNA: TGTGCCTGGGGGACAGGGTCAGAGTACGAGCAGTACTTC

V: TRBV5-1
size: NA
D: NA
length: 13
J: TRBJ1-1
CDR3: CASSLTTGTKAFF
DNA: TGCGCCAGCAGCCTCACTACCGGGACAAAAGCTTTCTTT